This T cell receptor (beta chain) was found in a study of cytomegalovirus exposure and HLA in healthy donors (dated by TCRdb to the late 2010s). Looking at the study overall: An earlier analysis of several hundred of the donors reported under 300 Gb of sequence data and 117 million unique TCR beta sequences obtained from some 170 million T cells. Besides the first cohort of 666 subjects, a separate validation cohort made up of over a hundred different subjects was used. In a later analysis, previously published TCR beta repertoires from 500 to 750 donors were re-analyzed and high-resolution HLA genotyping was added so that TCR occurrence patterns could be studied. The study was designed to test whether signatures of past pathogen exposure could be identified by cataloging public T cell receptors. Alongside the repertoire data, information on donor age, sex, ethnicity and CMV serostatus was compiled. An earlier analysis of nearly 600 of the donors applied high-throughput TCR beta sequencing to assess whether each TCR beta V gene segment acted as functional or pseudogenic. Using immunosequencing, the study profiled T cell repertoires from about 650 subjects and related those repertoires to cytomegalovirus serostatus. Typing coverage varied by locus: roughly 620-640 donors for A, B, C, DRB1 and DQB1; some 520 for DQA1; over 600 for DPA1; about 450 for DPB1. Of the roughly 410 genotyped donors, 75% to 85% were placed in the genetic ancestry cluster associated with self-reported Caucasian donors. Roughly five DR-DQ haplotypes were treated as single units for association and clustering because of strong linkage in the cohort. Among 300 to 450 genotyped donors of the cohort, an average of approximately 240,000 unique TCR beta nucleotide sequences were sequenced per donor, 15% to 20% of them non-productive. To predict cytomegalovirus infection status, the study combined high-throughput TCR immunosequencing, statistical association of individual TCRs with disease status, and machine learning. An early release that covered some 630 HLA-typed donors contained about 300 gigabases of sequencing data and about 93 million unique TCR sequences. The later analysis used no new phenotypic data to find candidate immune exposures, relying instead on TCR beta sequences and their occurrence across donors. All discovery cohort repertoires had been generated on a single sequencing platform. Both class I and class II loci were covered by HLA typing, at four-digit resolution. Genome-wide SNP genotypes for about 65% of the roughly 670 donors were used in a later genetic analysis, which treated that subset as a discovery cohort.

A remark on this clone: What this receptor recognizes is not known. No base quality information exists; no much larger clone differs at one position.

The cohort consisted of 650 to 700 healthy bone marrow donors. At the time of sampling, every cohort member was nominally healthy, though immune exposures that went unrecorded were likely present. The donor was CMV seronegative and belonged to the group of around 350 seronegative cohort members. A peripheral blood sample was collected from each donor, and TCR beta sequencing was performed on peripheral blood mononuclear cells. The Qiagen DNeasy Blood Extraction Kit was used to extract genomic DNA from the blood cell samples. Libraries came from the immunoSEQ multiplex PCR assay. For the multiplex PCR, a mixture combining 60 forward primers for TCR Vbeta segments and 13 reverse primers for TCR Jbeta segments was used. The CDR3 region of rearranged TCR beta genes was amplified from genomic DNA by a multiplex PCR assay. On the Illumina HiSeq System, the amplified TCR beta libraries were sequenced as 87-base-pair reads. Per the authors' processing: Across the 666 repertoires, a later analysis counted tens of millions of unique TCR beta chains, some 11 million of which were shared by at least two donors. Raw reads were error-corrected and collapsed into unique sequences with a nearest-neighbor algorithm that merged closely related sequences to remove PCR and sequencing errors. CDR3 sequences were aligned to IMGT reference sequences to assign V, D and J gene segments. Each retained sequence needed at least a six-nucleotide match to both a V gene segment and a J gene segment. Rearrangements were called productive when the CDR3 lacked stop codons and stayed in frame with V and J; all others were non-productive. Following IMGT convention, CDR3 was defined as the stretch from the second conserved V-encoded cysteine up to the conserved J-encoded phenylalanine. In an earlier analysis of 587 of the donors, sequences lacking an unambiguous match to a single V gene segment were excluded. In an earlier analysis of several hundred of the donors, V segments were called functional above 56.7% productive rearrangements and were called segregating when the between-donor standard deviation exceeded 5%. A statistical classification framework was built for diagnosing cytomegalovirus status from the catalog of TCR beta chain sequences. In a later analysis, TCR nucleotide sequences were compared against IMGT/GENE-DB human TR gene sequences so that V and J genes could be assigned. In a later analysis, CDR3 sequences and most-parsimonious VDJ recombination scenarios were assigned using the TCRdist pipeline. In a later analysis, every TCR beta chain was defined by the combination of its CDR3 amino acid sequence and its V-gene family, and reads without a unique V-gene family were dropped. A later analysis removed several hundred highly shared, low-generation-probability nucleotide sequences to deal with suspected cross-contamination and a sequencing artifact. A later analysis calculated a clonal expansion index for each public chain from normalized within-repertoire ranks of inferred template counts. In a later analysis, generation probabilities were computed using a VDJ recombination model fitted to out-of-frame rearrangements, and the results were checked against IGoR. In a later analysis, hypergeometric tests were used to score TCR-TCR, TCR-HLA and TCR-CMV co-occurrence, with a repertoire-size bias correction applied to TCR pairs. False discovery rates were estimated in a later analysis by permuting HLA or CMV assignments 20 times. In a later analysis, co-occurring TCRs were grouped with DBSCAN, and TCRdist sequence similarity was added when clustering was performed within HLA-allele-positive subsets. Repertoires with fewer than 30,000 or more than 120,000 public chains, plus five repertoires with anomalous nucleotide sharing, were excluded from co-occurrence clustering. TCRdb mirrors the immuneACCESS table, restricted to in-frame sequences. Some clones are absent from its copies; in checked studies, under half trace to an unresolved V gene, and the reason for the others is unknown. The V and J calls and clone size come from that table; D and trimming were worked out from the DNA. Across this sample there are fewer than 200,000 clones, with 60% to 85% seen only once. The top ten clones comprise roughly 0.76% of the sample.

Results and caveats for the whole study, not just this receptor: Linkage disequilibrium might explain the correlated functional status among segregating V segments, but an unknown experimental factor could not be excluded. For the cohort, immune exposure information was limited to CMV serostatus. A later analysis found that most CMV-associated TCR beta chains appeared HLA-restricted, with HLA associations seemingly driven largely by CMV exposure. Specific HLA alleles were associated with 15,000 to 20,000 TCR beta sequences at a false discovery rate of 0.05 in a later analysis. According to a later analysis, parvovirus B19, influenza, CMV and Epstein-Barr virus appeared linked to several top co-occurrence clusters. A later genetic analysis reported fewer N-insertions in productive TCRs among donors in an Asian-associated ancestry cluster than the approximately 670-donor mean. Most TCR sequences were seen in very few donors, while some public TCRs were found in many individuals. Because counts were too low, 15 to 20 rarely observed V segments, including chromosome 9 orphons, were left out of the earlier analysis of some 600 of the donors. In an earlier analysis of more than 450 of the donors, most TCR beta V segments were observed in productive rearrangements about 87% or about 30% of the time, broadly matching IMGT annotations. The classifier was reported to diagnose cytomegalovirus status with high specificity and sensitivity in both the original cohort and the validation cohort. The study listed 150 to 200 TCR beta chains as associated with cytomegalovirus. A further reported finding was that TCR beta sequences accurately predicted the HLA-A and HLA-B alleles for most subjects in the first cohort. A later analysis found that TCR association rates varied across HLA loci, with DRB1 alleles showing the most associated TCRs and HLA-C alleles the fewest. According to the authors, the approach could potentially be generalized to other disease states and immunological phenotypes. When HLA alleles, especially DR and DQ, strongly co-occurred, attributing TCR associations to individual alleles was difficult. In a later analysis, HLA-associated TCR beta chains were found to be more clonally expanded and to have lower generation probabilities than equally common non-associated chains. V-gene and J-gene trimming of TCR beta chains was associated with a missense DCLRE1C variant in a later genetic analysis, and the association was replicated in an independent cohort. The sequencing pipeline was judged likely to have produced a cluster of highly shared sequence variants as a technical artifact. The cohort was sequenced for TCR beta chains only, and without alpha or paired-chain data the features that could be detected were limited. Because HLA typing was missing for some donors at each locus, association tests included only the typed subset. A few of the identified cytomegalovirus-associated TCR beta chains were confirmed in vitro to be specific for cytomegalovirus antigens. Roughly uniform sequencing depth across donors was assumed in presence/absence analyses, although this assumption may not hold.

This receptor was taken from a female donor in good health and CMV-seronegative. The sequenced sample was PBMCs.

At the DNA level, the sequence is TGTGCCAGCAGTGTCCGCGGCGAAACAGATACGCAGTATTTT. This translates into CASSVRGETDTQYF. This chain is built from TRBV2 and TRBJ2-3, with the D gene uncertain. CDR1 and CDR2 were assigned from the germline V gene as SNHLY and FYNNEI. The CDR3 numbers 14 residues from cysteine through phenylalanine. The entry retains the CDR3 DNA only, 42 bases that are in frame from base 1. V was cut back by 4 bases and J by 3 bases, leaving a gap of 11 bases between them.